The 9 T cell receptor beta chains below all came from one sample that was sequenced in a study of a mutant IDH1 vaccine in newly diagnosed glioma. Generated by immunoSEQ multiplex PCR, the TCRdb table keeps only in-frame clones and is missing some. The sample has about 68,000 clones, approximately 81% seen once. The time point is: week 35, safety follow-up. The investigators gave 300 ug of mutant IDH1 20-mer peptide in each vaccine dose, together with topical imiquimod. For these TCRs, the target antigens are not known. The starting material was PBMCs, obtained from a glioma patient whose treatment included an IDH1 peptide vaccine. Source of these receptors: a man aged 18-30 years with glioma.

V usage is TRBV19 and J usage is TRBJ1-5, with no clear D. The V gene lost 5 bases and the J gene lost 0 bases, with 17 bases spanning the gap. The germline CDR1 and CDR2 sequences are LNHDA and SQIVND (reference sequence). The CDR3 has 17 residues. CDR3 in DNA: TGTGCCAGTAGTTCCCGCAACCGACACTATAGCAATCAGCCCCAGCATTTT. This encodes CASSSRNRHYSNQPQHF.

V and J are TRBV5-6 and TRBJ2-7; maybe TRBD2 (5 bases). V lost 4 bases and J lost 0, with 23 bases in between. This CDR3 comprises 18 residues. Germline CDR1 is SGHDT and CDR2 is YYEEEE. The CDR3 bases are TGTGCCAGCAGCCGAGCGGTTGACCCTCTACTCAGCTCCTACGAGCAGTACTTC. Translation gives CASSRAVDPLLSSYEQYF.

This clone has a single count. The chain recombines TRBV30 with TRBJ2-5, with D uncertain. V lost 7 bases and J 6 bases, leaving 15 bases between the germline ends. This CDR3 contains 12 residues. Germline CDR1 GTSNPN, CDR2 SVGIG (reference sequence). The CDR3 DNA reads TGTGCCTTAAACCTCGCCGCCAAGACCCAGTACTTC. Translated, it gives CALNLAAKTQYF.

The rearrangement joins TRBV2 to TRBJ2-2, with 10 bases fitting TRBD1. The CDR3 has 15 amino acids. Unmatched junction bases numbered 8, after V lost 7 bases and J lost 6 bases. Germline values: CDR1 SNHLY, CDR2 FYNNEI. The CDR3 DNA is TGTGCCAGCATTGCCGGGACAGGGGATCCCGGGGAGCTGTTTTTT. As protein: CASIAGTGDPGELFF.

The V and J genes are TRBV27 and TRBJ1-1; 9 bases map to TRBD1. The CDR3 has 16 residues. The junction had 12 bases not matched to a gene; V was cut back by 4 bases and J by 6 bases. Germline V lookup: CDR1 MNHEY, CDR2 SMNVEV (reference sequence). As DNA, the CDR3 is TGTGCCAGCAGTTCACGACAGGGGGTGGTTAAGGCTGAAGCTTTCTTT. Translation gives CASSSRQGVVKAEAFF.

J is TRBJ2-1 and V is TRBV9; 11 bases line up with TRBD2. Losses at the gene ends were 3 bases for V and 6 bases for J; bases not matched to a gene: 8. The V gene's germline CDR1 is SGDLS and CDR2 YYNGEE. This CDR3 has 16 amino acids. The CDR3 loop is CASSGVAGGLLNEQFF. The CDR3 DNA follows: TGTGCCAGCAGCGGGGTAGCGGGGGGGCTTCTCAATGAGCAGTTCTTC.

The chain is built from TRBV30 and TRBJ1-4, with D possibly TRBD1 on 5 matching bases. The V end lost 0 bases, the J end lost 8 bases, and 13 bases lay between the germline ends. The CDR3 has 14 amino acids. The germline V gene has CDR1 GTSNPN and CDR2 SVGIG (reference sequence). As DNA, the CDR3 is TGTGCCTGGAGTGTACTGGGGCGAATCGAAAAACTGTTTTTT. This encodes CAWSVLGRIEKLFF.

This clone was observed once. This rearrangement joins TRBV7-2 to TRBJ2-1; TRBD2 agrees at 8 bases. V was pared by 0 bases and J by 6 bases, with 1 base of the junction left unmatched. Looked up from germline, CDR1 is SGHTA and CDR2 is FQGNSA. The length of the CDR3 is 14 residues. Here the CDR3 DNA reads TGTGCCAGCAGCTTAGCCGGGGGGGGCAATGAGCAGTTCTTC. Residues: CASSLAGGGNEQFF.

The V and J genes are TRBV19 and TRBJ2-2, with 11 bases lining up with TRBD1. This CDR3 spans 16 amino acids. CDR1 and CDR2 from the germline V gene are LNHDA and SQIVND (reference sequence). The junction had 7 bases not matched to a gene; V was cut back by 3 bases and J by 7 bases. For the CDR3, the DNA is TGTGCCAGTAGTATTCACGGACAGGGGGCGATCGGGGAGCTGTTTTTT. It is translated as CASSIHGQGAIGELFF.